This T cell receptor (beta chain) was sequenced during a study of radiotherapy plus CTLA-4 blockade in lung cancer. CDR1 is SQVTM and CDR2 is ANQGSEA in the germline V gene. The V gene end was trimmed by 6 bases and the J gene end by 0 bases; junction bases not matched to a gene: 3. The CDR3 length is 14 residues. This table comes from immunoSEQ multiplex PCR, and its TCRdb copy is limited to in-frame clones, with some not included. The table includes 95,000 to 150,000 clones, around 90% detected once. Ipilimumab CTLA-4 blockade and focal radiation were given to patients with chemo-refractory metastatic non-small-cell lung cancer. Concerning this clone itself: What it binds is not known.

Study-level results: According to reports, early shifts in blood T cell clones, alongside interferon-beta, forecast response most accurately. TCR clones of tumor origin grew in blood after radiotherapy plus ipilimumab.

The receptor's source is a human donor with non-small cell lung cancer that progressed on radiotherapy plus ipilimumab. The chain is built from TRBV29-1 and TRBJ2-5, with 11 bases identical to TRBD2. Specimen: peripheral blood, collected from a patient treated with radiotherapy plus ipilimumab. CDR3 DNA sequence: TGCAGCGTGCTAGCGGGAGGAGACCAAGAGACCCAGTACTTC. Amino acid sequence: CSVLAGGDQETQYF.